The source of this TCR beta chain is a study of T-cell memory formation after mild COVID-19. Looking at the study overall: TCR clusters showed largely donor specificity.

This clonotype was seen a few times. Its cognate antigen is unknown. CDR1 is MGHDK and CDR2 is SYGVNS in the germline V gene. This CDR3 is 17 amino acids long. The trim removed 1 base at V and 1 base at J, leaving 6 bases unmatched. 5'RACE primed at constant segments yielded TCR alpha and TCR beta cDNA libraries bearing sample barcodes and UMIs. TCRdb processed the 5' RACE reads anew with MiXCR; each CDR3 protein has one entry. This table holds roughly 250,000 distinct CDR3 sequences, roughly 15% found once. Study findings and constraints: Among clones peaking at day 37 in the second wave, SARS-CoV-2 specificity remained unconfirmed. Cross-reactive memory seemingly joined, as some responding clones were found in pre-infection memory.

This chain uses TRBV25-1 with TRBJ2-2, with TRBD1 matching 7 bases. This TCR derives from a man in his late teens or twenties who had mild COVID-19 (a few samples of this study predate the infection). Cell type and time point are not known. Input material: PBMCs or a T cell subset sorted from them (not recorded which). DNA of the CDR3: TGTGCCAGCAGTGAATCCACCCGGGACAGGAACACCGGGGAGCTGTTTTTT. This translates into CASSESTRDRNTGELFF.